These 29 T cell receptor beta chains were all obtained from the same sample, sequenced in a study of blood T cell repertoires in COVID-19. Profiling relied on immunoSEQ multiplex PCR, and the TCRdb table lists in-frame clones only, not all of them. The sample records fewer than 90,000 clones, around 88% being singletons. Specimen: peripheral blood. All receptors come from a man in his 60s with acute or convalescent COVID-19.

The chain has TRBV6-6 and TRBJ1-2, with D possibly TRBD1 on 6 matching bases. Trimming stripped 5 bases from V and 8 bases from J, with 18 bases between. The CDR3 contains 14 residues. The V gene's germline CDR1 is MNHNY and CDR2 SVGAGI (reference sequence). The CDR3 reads CASSHGTSRGGYTF. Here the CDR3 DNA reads TGTGCCAGCAGTCACGGGACATCCAGAGGAGGCTACACCTTC.

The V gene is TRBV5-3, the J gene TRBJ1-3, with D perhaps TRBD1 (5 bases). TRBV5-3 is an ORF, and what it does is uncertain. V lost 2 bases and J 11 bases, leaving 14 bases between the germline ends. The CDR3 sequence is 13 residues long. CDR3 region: CARSFFTGRPIYF. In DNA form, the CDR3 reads TGTGCCAGAAGCTTCTTCACAGGTCGACCCATATATTTT.

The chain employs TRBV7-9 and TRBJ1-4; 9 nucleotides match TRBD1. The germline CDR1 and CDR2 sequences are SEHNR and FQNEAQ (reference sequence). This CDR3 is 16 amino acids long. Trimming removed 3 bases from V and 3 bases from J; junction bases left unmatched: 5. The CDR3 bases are TGTGCCAGCAGCTTTACAGGGGGCATCTCTAATGAAAAACTGTTTTTT. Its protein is CASSFTGGISNEKLFF.

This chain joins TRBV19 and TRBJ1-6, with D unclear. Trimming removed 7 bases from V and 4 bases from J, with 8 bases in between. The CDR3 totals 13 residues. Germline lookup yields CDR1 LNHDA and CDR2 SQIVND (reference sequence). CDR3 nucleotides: TGTGCCAGTAATGGGCAGTATAATTCACCCCTCCACTTT. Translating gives CASNGQYNSPLHF.

CDR3 sequence reads: CASSLAGVKEKLFF. DNA for the CDR3: TGTGCCAGCAGCTTGGCCGGGGTAAAAGAAAAACTGTTTTTT. The V call is TRBV5-6, the J call TRBJ1-4, with D unresolved. CDR1 is SGHDT and CDR2 is YYEEEE in the germline V gene. Trimming shortened V by 0 bases and J by 8 bases, and 11 bases separated the two germline ends. The CDR3 is 14 amino acids.

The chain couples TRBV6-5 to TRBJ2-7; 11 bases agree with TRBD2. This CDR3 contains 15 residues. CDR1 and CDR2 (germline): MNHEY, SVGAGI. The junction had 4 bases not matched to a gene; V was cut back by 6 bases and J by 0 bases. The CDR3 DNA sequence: TGTGCCAGCAGCCTACTAGCGGGGGCCTCCTACGAGCAGTACTTC. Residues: CASSLLAGASYEQYF.

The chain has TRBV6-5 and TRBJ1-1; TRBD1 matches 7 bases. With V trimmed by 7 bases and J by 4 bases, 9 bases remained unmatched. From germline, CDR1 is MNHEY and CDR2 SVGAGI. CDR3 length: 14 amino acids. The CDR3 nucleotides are TGTGCCAGCACTCCAAGAGACAGGGCCACTGAAGCTTTCTTT. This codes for CASTPRDRATEAFF.

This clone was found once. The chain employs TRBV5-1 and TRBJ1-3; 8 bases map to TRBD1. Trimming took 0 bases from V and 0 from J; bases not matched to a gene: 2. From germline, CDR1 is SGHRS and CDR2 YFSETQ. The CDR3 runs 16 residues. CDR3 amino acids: CASSLGDRNSGNTIYF. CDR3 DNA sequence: TGCGCCAGCAGCTTGGGGGACAGGAACTCTGGAAACACCATATATTTT. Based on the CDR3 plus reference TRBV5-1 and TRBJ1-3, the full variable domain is KAGVTQTPRYLIKTRGQQVTLSCSPISGHRSVSWYQQTPGQGLQFLFEYFSETQRNKGNFPGRFSGRQFSNSRSEMNVSTLELGDSALYLCASSLGDRNSGNTIYFGEGSWLTVV.

The CDR3 coding sequence is TGTGCCAGTAGAGGGACAGGGGGCGCGGATGGCTACACCTTC. Encoded protein: CASRGTGGADGYTF. The V call is TRBV19, the J call TRBJ1-2; 12 bases agree with TRBD1. This CDR3 comprises 14 residues. V dropped 6 bases and J dropped 6; count of bases not matched to a gene: 5. Germline assignment: CDR1 LNHDA and CDR2 SQIVND (reference sequence).

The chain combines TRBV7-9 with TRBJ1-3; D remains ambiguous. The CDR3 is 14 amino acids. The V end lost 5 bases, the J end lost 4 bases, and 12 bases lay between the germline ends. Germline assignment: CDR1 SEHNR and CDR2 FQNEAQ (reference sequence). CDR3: CASSPPGVGNTIYF. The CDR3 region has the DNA TGTGCCAGCAGCCCCCCCGGGGTCGGAAACACCATATATTTT.

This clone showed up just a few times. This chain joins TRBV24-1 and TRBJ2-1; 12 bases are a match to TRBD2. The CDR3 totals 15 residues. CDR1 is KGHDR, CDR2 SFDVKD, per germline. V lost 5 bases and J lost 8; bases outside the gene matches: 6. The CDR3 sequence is CATSGLAGGPDEQFF. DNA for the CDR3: TGTGCCACCAGTGGTCTAGCGGGGGGGCCCGATGAGCAGTTCTTC.

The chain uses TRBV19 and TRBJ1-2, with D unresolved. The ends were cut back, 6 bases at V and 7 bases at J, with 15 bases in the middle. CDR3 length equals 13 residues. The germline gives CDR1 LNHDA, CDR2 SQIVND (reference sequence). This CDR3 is CASRDSGMSGYTF. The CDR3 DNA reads TGTGCCAGTAGGGACTCGGGCATGAGTGGCTACACCTTC. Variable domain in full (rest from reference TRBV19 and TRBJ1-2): DGGITQSPKYLFRKEGQNVTLSCEQNLNHDAMYWYRQDPGQGLRLIYYSQIVNDFQKGDIAEGYSVSREKKESFPLTVTSAQKNPTAFYLCASRDSGMSGYTFGSGTRLTVV.

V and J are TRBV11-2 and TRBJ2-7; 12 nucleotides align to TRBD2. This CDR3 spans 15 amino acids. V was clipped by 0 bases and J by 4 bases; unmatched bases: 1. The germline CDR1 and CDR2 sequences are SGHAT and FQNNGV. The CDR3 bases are TGTGCCAGCAGCTTAGATCTAGCGGGAGGGTACGAGCAGTACTTC. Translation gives CASSLDLAGGYEQYF. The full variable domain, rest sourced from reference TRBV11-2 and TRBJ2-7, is EAGVAQSPRYKIIEKRQSVAFWCNPISGHATLYWYQQILGQGPKLLIQFQNNGVVDDSQLPKDRFSAERLKGVDSTLKIQPAKLEDSAVYLCASSLDLAGGYEQYFGPGTRLTVT.

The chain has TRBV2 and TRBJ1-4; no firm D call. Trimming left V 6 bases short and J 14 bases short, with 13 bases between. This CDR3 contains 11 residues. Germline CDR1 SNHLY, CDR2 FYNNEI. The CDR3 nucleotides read TGTGCCAGCAGGTTTCCGATACGGCTGTTTTTT. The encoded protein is CASRFPIRLFF. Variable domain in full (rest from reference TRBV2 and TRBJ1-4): EPEVTQTPSHQVTQMGQEVILRCVPISNHLYFYWYRQILGQKVEFLVSFYNNEISEKSEIFDDQFSVERPDGSNFTLKIRSTKLEDSAMYFCASRFPIRLFFGSGTQLSVL.

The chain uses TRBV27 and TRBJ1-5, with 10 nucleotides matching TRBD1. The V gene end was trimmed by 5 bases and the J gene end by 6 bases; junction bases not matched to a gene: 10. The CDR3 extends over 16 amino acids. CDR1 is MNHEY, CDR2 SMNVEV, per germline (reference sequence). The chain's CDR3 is CASSANPGTGVQPQHF. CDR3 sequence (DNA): TGTGCCAGCAGTGCTAACCCCGGGACAGGGGTTCAGCCCCAGCATTTT.

The CDR3 loop is CASSQESWSGGSNEQFF. The CDR3 nucleotides are TGTGCCAGCAGCCAAGAGAGCTGGAGCGGGGGATCTAATGAGCAGTTCTTC. The V gene is TRBV3-1 (or the pseudogene TRBV3-2), the J gene TRBJ2-1, with TRBD2 matching over 8 bases. V shed 0 bases, J shed 7 bases, and the junction held 11 bases outside the gene matches. Germline V gene sequence: CDR1 LGHDT, CDR2 YNNKEL (reference sequence). The length of the CDR3 is 17 residues.

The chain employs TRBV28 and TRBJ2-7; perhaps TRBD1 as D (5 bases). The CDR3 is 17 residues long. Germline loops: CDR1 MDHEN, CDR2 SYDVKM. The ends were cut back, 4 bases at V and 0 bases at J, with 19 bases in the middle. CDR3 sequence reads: CASSSNRGRGSSYEQYF. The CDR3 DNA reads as TGTGCCAGCAGTTCTAATAGGGGTCGCGGATCCTCCTACGAGCAGTACTTC.

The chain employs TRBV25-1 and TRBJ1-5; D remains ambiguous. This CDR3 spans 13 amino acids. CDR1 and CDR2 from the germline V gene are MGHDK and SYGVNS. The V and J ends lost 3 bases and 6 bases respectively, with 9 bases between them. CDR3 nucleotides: TGTGCCAGCAGTGATTGGGGAGGTCAGCCCCAGCATTTT. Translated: CASSDWGGQPQHF. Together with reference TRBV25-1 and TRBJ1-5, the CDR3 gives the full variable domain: EADIYQTPRYLVIGTGKKITLECSQTMGHDKMYWYQQDPGMELHLIHYSYGVNSTEKGDLSSESTVSRIRTEHFPLTLESARPSHTSQYLCASSDWGGQPQHFGDGTRLSIL.

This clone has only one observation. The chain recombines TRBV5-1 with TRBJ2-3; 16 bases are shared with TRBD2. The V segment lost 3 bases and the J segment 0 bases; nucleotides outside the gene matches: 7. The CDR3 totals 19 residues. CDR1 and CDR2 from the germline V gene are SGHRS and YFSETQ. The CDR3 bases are TGCGCCAGCAGCTCGGGACTAGCGGGGGGGAGGAAAAGCACAGATACGCAGTATTTT. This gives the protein CASSSGLAGGRKSTDTQYF.

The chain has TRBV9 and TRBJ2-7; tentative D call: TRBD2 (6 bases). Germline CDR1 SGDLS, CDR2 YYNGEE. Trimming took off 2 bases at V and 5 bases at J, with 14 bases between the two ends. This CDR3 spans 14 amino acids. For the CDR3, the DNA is TGTGCCAGCAGCGTTGGCGGAGCGGGTAACGAGCAGTACTTC. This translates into CASSVGGAGNEQYF.

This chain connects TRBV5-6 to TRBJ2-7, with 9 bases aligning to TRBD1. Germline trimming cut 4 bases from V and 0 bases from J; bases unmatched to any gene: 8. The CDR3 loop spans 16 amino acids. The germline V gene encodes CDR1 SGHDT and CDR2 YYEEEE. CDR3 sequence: CASSLSRDRVSYEQYF. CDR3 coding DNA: TGTGCCAGCAGCCTTAGCCGGGACAGGGTCTCCTACGAGCAGTACTTC.

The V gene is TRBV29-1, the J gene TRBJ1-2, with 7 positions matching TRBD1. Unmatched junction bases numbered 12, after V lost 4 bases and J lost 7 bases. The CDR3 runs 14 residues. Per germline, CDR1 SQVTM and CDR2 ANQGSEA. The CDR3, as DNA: TGCAGCGTTGCCCCGGGCCAGGGGGATGGTGGCTACACCTTC. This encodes CSVAPGQGDGGYTF.

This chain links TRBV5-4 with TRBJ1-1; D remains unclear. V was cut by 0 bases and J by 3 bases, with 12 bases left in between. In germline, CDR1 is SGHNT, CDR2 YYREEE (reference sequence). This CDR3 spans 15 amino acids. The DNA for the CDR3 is TGTGCCAGCAGCTTGGGAGGCCGGTTTGACACTGAAGCTTTCTTT. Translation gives CASSLGGRFDTEAFF.

The CDR3 reads CASSQDPSLYGYTF. CDR3 in DNA: TGTGCCAGCAGCCAAGACCCCAGTCTCTATGGCTACACCTTC. The V and J genes are TRBV3-1 (or the pseudogene TRBV3-2) and TRBJ1-2, with D unresolved. V was cut by 0 bases and J by 4 bases, with 9 bases left in between. The CDR3 length is 14 residues. Germline assignment: CDR1 LGHDT and CDR2 YNNKEL (reference sequence).

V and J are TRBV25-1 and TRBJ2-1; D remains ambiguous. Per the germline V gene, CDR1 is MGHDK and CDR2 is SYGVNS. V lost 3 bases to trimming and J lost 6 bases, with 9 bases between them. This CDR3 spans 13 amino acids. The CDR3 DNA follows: TGTGCCAGCAGTGATATGGCTCTCAATGAGCAGTTCTTC. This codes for CASSDMALNEQFF. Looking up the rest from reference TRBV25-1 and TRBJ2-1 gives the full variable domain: EADIYQTPRYLVIGTGKKITLECSQTMGHDKMYWYQQDPGMELHLIHYSYGVNSTEKGDLSSESTVSRIRTEHFPLTLESARPSHTSQYLCASSDMALNEQFFGPGTRLTVL.

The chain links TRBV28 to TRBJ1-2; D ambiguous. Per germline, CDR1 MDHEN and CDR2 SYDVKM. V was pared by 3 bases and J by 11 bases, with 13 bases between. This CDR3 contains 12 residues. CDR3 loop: CASSFLAETYTF. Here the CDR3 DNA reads TGTGCCAGCAGTTTTTTAGCAGAGACTTACACCTTC.

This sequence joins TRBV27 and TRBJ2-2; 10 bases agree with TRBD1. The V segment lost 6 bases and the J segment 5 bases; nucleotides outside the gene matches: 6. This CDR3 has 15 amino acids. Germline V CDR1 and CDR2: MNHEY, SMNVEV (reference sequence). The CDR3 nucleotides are TGTGCCAGCAGGCGGGGGACAGGGGCGACCGGGGAGCTGTTTTTT. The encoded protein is CASRRGTGATGELFF.

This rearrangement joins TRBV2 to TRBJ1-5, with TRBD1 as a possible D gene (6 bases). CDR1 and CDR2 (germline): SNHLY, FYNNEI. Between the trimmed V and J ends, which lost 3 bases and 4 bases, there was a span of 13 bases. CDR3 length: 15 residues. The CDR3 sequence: CASSEVGGENQPQHF. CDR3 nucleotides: TGTGCCAGCAGTGAGGTAGGGGGGGAGAATCAGCCCCAGCATTTT.

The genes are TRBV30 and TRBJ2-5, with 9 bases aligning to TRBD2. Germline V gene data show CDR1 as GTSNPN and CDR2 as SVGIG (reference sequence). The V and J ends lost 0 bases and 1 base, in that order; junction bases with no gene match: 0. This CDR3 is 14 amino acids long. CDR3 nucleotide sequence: TGTGCCTGGAGTGTAGCGGGGGGCCAAGAGACCCAGTACTTC. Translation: CAWSVAGGQETQYF.